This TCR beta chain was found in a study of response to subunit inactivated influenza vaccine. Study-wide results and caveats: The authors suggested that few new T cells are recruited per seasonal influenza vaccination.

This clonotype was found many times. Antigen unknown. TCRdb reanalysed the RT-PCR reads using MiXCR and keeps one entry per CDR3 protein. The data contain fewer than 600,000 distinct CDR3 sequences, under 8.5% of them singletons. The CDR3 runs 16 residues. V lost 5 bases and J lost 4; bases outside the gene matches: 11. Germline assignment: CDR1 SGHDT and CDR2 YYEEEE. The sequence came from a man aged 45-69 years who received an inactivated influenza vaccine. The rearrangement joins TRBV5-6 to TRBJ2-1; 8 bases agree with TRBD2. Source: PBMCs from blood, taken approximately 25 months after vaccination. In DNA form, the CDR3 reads TGTGCCAGCAGACCTGTATCTAGCGGGTCATACAATGAGCAGTTCTTC. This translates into CASRPVSSGSYNEQFF.